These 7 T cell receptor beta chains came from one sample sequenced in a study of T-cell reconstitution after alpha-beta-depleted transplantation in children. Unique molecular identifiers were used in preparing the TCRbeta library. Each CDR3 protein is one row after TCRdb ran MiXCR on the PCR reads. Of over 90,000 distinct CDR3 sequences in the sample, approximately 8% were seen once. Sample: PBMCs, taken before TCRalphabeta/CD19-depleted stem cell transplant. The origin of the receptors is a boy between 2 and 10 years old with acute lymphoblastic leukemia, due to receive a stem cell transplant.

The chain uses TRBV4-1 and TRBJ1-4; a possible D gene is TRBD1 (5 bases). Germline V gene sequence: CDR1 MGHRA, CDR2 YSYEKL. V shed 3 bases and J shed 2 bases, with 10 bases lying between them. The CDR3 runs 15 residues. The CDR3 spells CASSHPGRTNEKLFF. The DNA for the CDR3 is TGCGCCAGCAGCCACCCGGGACGGACTAATGAAAAACTGTTTTTT.

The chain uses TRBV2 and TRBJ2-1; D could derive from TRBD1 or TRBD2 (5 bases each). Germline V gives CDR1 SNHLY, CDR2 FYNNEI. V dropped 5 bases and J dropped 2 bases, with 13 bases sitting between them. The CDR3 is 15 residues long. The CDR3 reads CASSPGRGTYNEQFF. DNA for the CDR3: TGTGCCAGCAGTCCGGGACGGGGAACCTACAATGAGCAGTTCTTC. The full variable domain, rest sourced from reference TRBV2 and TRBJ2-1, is EPEVTQTPSHQVTQMGQEVILRCVPISNHLYFYWYRQILGQKVEFLVSFYNNEISEKSEIFDDQFSVERPDGSNFTLKIRSTKLEDSAMYFCASSPGRGTYNEQFFGPGTRLTVL.

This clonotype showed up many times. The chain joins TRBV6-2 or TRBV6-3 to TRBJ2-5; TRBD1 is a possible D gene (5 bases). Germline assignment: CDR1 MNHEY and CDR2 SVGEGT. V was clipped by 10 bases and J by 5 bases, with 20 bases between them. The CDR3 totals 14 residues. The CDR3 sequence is CATKGASRVETQYF. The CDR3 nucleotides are TGTGCCACCAAAGGGGCCTCCCGAGTGGAGACCCAGTACTTC.

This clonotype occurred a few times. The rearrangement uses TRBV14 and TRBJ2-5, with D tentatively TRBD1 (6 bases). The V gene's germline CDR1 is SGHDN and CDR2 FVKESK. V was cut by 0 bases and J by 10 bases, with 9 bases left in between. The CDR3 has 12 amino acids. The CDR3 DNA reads TGTGCCAGCAGCCAAGATCAAGGGGGCCAGTACTTC. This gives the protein CASSQDQGGQYF.

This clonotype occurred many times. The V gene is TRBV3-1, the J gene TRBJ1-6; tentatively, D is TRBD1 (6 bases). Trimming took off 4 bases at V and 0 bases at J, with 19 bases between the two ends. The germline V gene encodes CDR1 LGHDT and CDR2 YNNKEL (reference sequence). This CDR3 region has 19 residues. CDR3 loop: CASSPSLDSQSSYNSPLHF. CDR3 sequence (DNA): TGTGCCAGCAGCCCCTCCCTGGACAGTCAGAGCTCCTATAATTCACCCCTCCACTTT.

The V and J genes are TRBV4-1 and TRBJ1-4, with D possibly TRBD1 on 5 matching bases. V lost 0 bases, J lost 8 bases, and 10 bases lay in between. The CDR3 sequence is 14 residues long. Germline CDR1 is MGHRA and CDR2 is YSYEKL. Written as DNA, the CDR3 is TGCGCCAGCAGCCAAGACAGGGTTCGGGAAAAACTGTTTTTT. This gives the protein CASSQDRVREKLFF.

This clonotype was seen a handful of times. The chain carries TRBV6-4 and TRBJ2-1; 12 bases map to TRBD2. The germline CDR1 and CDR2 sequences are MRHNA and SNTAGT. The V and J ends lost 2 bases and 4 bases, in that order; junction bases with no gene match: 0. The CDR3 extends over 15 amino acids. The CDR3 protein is CASSDGTSGYNEQFF. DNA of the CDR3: TGTGCCAGCAGTGACGGGACTAGCGGGTACAATGAGCAGTTCTTC.